This T cell receptor (beta chain) was recorded in a study of control samples from healthy donors and cancer patients. The CDR3 loop spans 14 amino acids. Deletions cut 0 bases from V and 2 bases from J, with 2 bases between. Germline CDR1 and CDR2: SGHTA and FQGTGA. Measured with immunoSEQ multiplex PCR; TCRdb has only the in-frame clones, and not every one. Among over 200,000 clones listed, about four fifths were seen once. The chain employs TRBV7-3 and TRBJ1-6; the D is unclear. The specimen was PBMCs. This sequence was found in a woman aged 55 to 70 with lung cancer. The CDR3 protein is CASSLTPYNSPLHF. CDR3 sequence (DNA): TGTGCCAGCAGCTTAACTCCCTATAATTCACCCCTCCACTTT.